These 29 T cell receptor beta chains were all obtained from the same sample, sequenced in a study of identical twins. TCRdb re-analysed the 5' RACE reads in MiXCR, keeping a single row per CDR3 protein. The top ten clones hold about 0.27% of a sample with more than 1.5 million distinct CDR3 sequences, roughly a third of them seen once. The sample taken for sequencing was cord blood. These receptors originate from a newborn girl in good health.

The genes are TRBV12-3 or TRBV12-4 and TRBJ2-3; 8 positions match TRBD2. CDR3 size: 15 residues. With V trimmed by 5 bases and J by 0 bases, 4 bases remained unmatched. The CDR3 protein is CASSQSGSSTDTQYF. The CDR3 DNA follows: TGTGCCAGCAGTCAAAGCGGGAGCAGCACAGATACGCAGTATTTT.

The rearrangement uses TRBV18 and TRBJ2-7, with a weak D call TRBD1 (6 bases). This CDR3 is 14 amino acids long. Germline V gene data show CDR1 as KGHSH and CDR2 as LQKENI. Trimming pared 6 bases from V and 2 bases from J, leaving 14 bases between. Here the CDR3 reads CASSLQEGAYEQYF. CDR3 in DNA: TGTGCCAGCTCCCTACAAGAGGGGGCCTACGAGCAGTACTTC.

This clonotype occurred a few times. The CDR3 loop is CASSQLAGGRTDTQYF. In DNA, the CDR3 is TGTGCCAGCAGCCAATTGGCGGGAGGACGAACAGATACGCAGTATTTT. This chain joins TRBV3-1 and TRBJ2-3; 8 bases are shared with TRBD2. The CDR3 covers 16 residues. Germline trimming cut 2 bases from V and 3 bases from J; bases unmatched to any gene: 7. Germline values: CDR1 LGHDT, CDR2 YNNKEL (reference sequence).

V is TRBV20-1 and J is TRBJ2-3; D is ambiguous. This CDR3 is 14 amino acids long. The V and J ends lost 2 bases and 2 bases respectively, with 11 bases between them. The V gene's germline CDR1 is DFQATT and CDR2 SNEGSKA (reference sequence). The CDR3 sequence is CSARSSYVTDTQYF. DNA of the CDR3: TGCAGTGCTAGAAGCTCGTATGTCACAGATACGCAGTATTTT.

The chain recombines TRBV20-1 with TRBJ2-1; 9 nucleotides match TRBD2. The CDR3 loop spans 13 amino acids. V dropped 8 bases and J dropped 5; count of bases not matched to a gene: 7. Per germline, CDR1 DFQATT and CDR2 SNEGSKA (reference sequence). CDR3 protein: CSQRAGGHNEQFF. As DNA, the CDR3 is TGCAGTCAGAGAGCGGGGGGCCACAATGAGCAGTTCTTC.

CDR3 protein: CASSPRLAGTEQYF. Here the CDR3 DNA reads TGCGCCAGCAGCCCCCGACTAGCGGGTACCGAGCAGTACTTC. V usage is TRBV5-1 and J usage is TRBJ2-7, with 10 bases lining up with TRBD2. V lost 4 bases, J lost 6 bases, and 7 bases stayed unmatched. Germline CDR1 and CDR2: SGHRS and YFSETQ. This CDR3 contains 14 residues.

Turning to this clonotype: Mismatch with germline at one junction end may stem from a read error. This chain connects TRBV20-1 to TRBJ1-2, with 7 bases that match TRBD1. Germline lookup yields CDR1 DFQATT and CDR2 SNEGSKA (reference sequence). This CDR3 spans 14 amino acids. CDR3 sequence (DNA): TGCAGTGCTAGAGATTCGGACAGGCCCTATGGCAACACCTTC. This codes for CSARDSDRPYGNTF.

The genes are TRBV4-2 and TRBJ1-2; 7 bases are shared with TRBD1. The V gene's germline CDR1 is LGHNA and CDR2 YNFKEQ. The CDR3 sequence is 15 residues long. J was trimmed by 4 bases and V by 3 bases; bases with no gene match: 8. CDR3 amino acids: CASSQTGLAGYGYTF. Here the CDR3 DNA reads TGTGCCAGCAGCCAGACAGGGTTAGCGGGCTATGGCTACACCTTC.

In its sample, this clonotype was seen many times. The chain couples TRBV29-1 to TRBJ1-2, with TRBD1 matching 9 bases. Germline V gives CDR1 SQVTM, CDR2 ANQGSEA. The V segment lost 4 bases and the J segment 4 bases; nucleotides outside the gene matches: 1. CDR3 length: 12 amino acids. In nucleotides, the CDR3 is TGCAGCGTTGGGGACAGGGTCTATGGCTACACCTTC. This sequence encodes CSVGDRVYGYTF. Variable domain in full (rest from reference TRBV29-1 and TRBJ1-2): SAVISQKPSRDICQRGTSLTIQCQVDSQVTMMFWYRQQPGQSLTLIATANQGSEATYESGFVIDKFPISRPNLTFSTLTVSNMSPEDSSIYLCSVGDRVYGYTFGSGTRLTVV.

The chain has TRBV5-1 and TRBJ2-3, with 12 bases lining up with TRBD1. The V and J ends lost 4 bases and 2 bases, in that order; junction bases with no gene match: 8. This CDR3 comprises 17 residues. Germline V gene sequence: CDR1 SGHRS, CDR2 YFSETQ. The CDR3 DNA reads as TGCGCCAGCAGCCTTACGGGACAGGGGGCATCCACAGATACGCAGTATTTT. Protein sequence: CASSLTGQGASTDTQYF.

There are a few counts of this clonotype. The chain carries TRBV19 and TRBJ1-2, with D uncertain. Germline CDR1 is LNHDA and CDR2 is SQIVND (reference sequence). Trimming took 3 bases from V and 4 from J, leaving 9 bases between them. The CDR3 totals 13 residues. DNA of the CDR3: TGTGCCAGTAGTATCAGGCAGCCCTATGGCTACACCTTC. Translated: CASSIRQPYGYTF.

The V call is TRBV20-1, the J call TRBJ2-3; a possible D gene is TRBD2 (5 bases). Trimming took off 0 bases at V and 14 bases at J, with 18 bases between the two ends. This CDR3 spans 13 amino acids. Germline-derived CDR1 and CDR2 are DFQATT and SNEGSKA (reference sequence). The CDR3 sequence is CSARDNTRGRWYF. CDR3 sequence (DNA): TGCAGTGCTAGAGATAATACTAGAGGCCGATGGTATTTT.

The rearrangement links TRBV10-3 to TRBJ2-7; TRBD2 agrees at 7 bases. The CDR3 loop spans 14 amino acids. Germline CDR1 reads ENHRY; CDR2 reads SYGVKD. The trim removed 4 bases at V and 3 bases at J, leaving 6 bases unmatched. In DNA form, the CDR3 reads TGTGCCATCAGTGGCCGGACTAGTGGCTACGAGCAGTACTTC. It yields the protein CAISGRTSGYEQYF.

The chain combines TRBV7-2 with TRBJ2-3, with 8 bases fitting TRBD2. This CDR3 is built from 14 residues. Per the germline V gene, CDR1 is SGHTA and CDR2 is FQGNSA. With V trimmed by 7 bases and J by 2 bases, 5 bases remained unmatched. The CDR3 loop reads CASNPGGPTDTQYF. The CDR3 DNA reads TGTGCCAGCAACCCGGGGGGGCCCACAGATACGCAGTATTTT.

This clonotype came up a few times. This chain connects TRBV5-1 to TRBJ2-4; 7 nucleotides agree with TRBD1. The junction had 9 bases not matched to a gene; V was cut back by 10 bases and J by 2 bases. The germline CDR1 and CDR2 sequences are SGHRS and YFSETQ. The CDR3 is made up of 14 amino acids. In DNA, the CDR3 is TGCGCCCGGCGACCGGACAGGCCCAAAAACATTCAGTACTTC. Encoded protein: CARRPDRPKNIQYF.

This clonotype was seen more than once but under ten times. The chain combines TRBV2 with TRBJ2-5; 9 positions match TRBD2. Germline lookup yields CDR1 SNHLY and CDR2 FYNNEI. The ends lost 8 bases at V and 11 bases at J; junction bases unmatched: 6. The CDR3 is 11 amino acids. In DNA form, the CDR3 reads TGTGCCAGCGCTAGCGGGACCGGGCAGTACTTC. This translates into CASASGTGQYF.

This chain joins TRBV28 and TRBJ2-7; either TRBD1 or TRBD2 may fit D (7 bases each). CDR3 size: 15 residues. V lost 4 bases and J 2 bases, leaving 15 bases between the germline ends. Germline CDR1 MDHEN, CDR2 SYDVKM. DNA for the CDR3: TGTGCCAGCAGTTCCCCAGGGGGAGGGGCCTACGAGCAGTACTTC. Amino acid sequence: CASSSPGGGAYEQYF.

This clonotype showed up just a few times. This chain uses TRBV2 with TRBJ1-2; no definite D call. With 5 bases removed from V and 0 bases from J, the gap between germline ends came to 13 bases. Germline V gene lookup returns CDR1 SNHLY and CDR2 FYNNEI. The CDR3 length is 15 residues. CDR3 nucleotide sequence: TGTGCCAGCAGTCAAGACCGCCTCTCTAACTATGGCTACACCTTC. This gives the protein CASSQDRLSNYGYTF.

This clonotype showed up many times. The chain links TRBV5-1 to TRBJ2-1; a possible D gene is TRBD1 (6 bases). The ends were cut back, 0 bases at V and 3 bases at J, with 7 bases in the middle. The CDR3 covers 14 residues. Germline CDR1 reads SGHRS; CDR2 reads YFSETQ. The CDR3: CASSLVQGYNEQFF. CDR3 DNA sequence: TGCGCCAGCAGCTTGGTACAGGGCTACAATGAGCAGTTCTTC.

This clonotype was counted between two and nine times. V and J are TRBV20-1 and TRBJ2-4; the match to TRBD2 covers 8 bases. The CDR3 extends over 15 amino acids. V lost 5 bases to trimming and J lost 8 bases; unmatched junction nucleotides: 14. The germline gives CDR1 DFQATT, CDR2 SNEGSKA (reference sequence). The CDR3 nucleotides are TGCAGTGCTGCAGCCCGATATAGCGGGGATGACATTCAGTACTTC. As protein: CSAAARYSGDDIQYF.

Ten or more counts support this clonotype. The chain uses TRBV6-1 and TRBJ2-7; possibly TRBD2 for D (5 bases). The germline CDR1 and CDR2 sequences are MNHNS and SASEGT. The CDR3 has 13 amino acids. The CDR3: CAYGDSVYYEQYF. CDR3 in DNA: TGTGCTTATGGTGATAGCGTGTACTACGAGCAGTACTTC.

This clonotype was found a few times. This rearrangement joins TRBV10-3 to TRBJ2-1; D possibly corresponds to TRBD2 (5 bases). Germline lookup yields CDR1 ENHRY and CDR2 SYGVKD. Trimming removed 5 bases at V and 3 bases at J, with 8 bases between. The CDR3 is 13 amino acids. The DNA of the CDR3 is TGTGCCATCAGTCCACGGGACTACAATGAGCAGTTCTTC. Translating it yields CAISPRDYNEQFF.

This clonotype was counted only a few times. The chain is built from TRBV29-1 and TRBJ2-7; 7 positions agree with TRBD2. The J segment lost 3 bases and the V segment lost 7 bases, leaving 12 bases of the junction unmatched. CDR3 length: 14 residues. Germline-derived CDR1 and CDR2 are SQVTM and ANQGSEA. In DNA, the CDR3 is TGCAGCGCCCTGGGGGAGGGACTTCGCTACGAGCAGTACTTC. The encoded protein is CSALGEGLRYEQYF.

This sequence joins TRBV6-6 and TRBJ2-3; D possibly corresponds to TRBD2 (5 bases). CDR1 MNHNY and CDR2 SVGAGI come from the germline V gene (reference sequence). The CDR3 is 16 residues long. V lost 4 bases and J lost 0, with 14 bases in between. The CDR3 bases are TGTGCCAGCAGTTTCAGAGCGGCCATTAGCACAGATACGCAGTATTTT. Translated: CASSFRAAISTDTQYF.

This clonotype was picked up a small number of times. CDR3 amino acids: CASSYPSGEQYF. The CDR3 DNA reads as TGTGCCAGCAGTTACCCTTCTGGGGAGCAGTACTTC. The rearrangement joins TRBV6-6 to TRBJ2-4, with TRBD2 as a possible D gene (5 bases). Germline V gene lookup returns CDR1 MNHNY and CDR2 SVGAGI (reference sequence). CDR3 length equals 12 residues. V gave up 2 bases and J gave up 13 bases, with 12 bases separating them.

This clonotype appeared a few times. This rearrangement joins TRBV9 to TRBJ2-1, with a tentative D call TRBD2 (5 bases). The germline V gene encodes CDR1 SGDLS and CDR2 YYNGEE. The CDR3 extends over 17 amino acids. V was pared by 4 bases and J by 0 bases, with 17 bases between. The CDR3 DNA follows: TGTGCCAGCAGCCCCGAGGAGGCCTACAGCTCCTACAATGAGCAGTTCTTC. It yields the protein CASSPEEAYSSYNEQFF. The whole variable domain, remainder taken from reference TRBV9 and TRBJ2-1, is DSGVTQTPKHLITATGQRVTLRCSPRSGDLSVYWYQQSLDQGLQFLIQYYNGEERAKGNILERFSAQQFPDLHSELNLSSLELGDSALYFCASSPEEAYSSYNEQFFGPGTRLTVL.

A remark on this clonotype: No conserved phenylalanine or tryptophan is present at the end of the CDR3, so a read error is the likely explanation. The genes are TRBV12-3 or TRBV12-4 and TRBJ2-7; TRBD2 matches 7 bases. The CDR3 has 15 amino acids. After removal of 3 bases from V and 0 bases from J, the junction contained 5 bases not matched to a gene. CDR3 residues: CASSFILADSYEQYY. As DNA, the CDR3 is TGTGCCAGCAGTTTTATCCTAGCGGACTCCTACGAGCAGTACTAC.

The rearrangement uses TRBV20-1 and TRBJ2-3; 9 nucleotides line up with TRBD2. The CDR3 has 16 amino acids. V shed 6 bases and J 0 bases; nucleotides not matched to a gene: 10. Germline CDR1 is DFQATT and CDR2 is SNEGSKA (reference sequence). CDR3 protein: CSAAPLAGRSTDTQYF. In DNA form, the CDR3 reads TGCAGTGCGGCTCCCCTAGCGGGGCGCAGCACAGATACGCAGTATTTT.

The chain carries TRBV12-3 or TRBV12-4 and TRBJ1-1, with 9 bases lining up with TRBD1. Trimming at V came to 3 bases and at J to 3 bases, leaving 8 bases not matched to a gene. CDR3 size: 16 residues. The CDR3 loop is CASSFEGTGIYTEAFF. The CDR3 region has the DNA TGTGCCAGCAGTTTCGAGGGGACAGGGATCTACACTGAAGCTTTCTTT.